The 14 T cell receptor beta chains presented below share a single source sample, sequenced in a study of blood T cell repertoires in COVID-19. Profiling relied on immunoSEQ multiplex PCR, and the TCRdb table lists in-frame clones only, not all of them. The sample contains more than 250,000 clones, around 85% of which appear only once. The sequencing input was PBMCs or T cells enriched from blood (not recorded which). The receptor source for this set is a woman aged 40 to 49 who had recovered from COVID-19.

This chain joins TRBV9 and TRBJ2-2; D is undetermined. The CDR3 is 14 residues long. Trimming left V 0 bases short and J 3 bases short, with 6 bases between. CDR1 is SGDLS and CDR2 is YYNGEE in the germline V gene. The CDR3 reads CASSVAGDTGELFF. In DNA form, the CDR3 reads TGTGCCAGCAGCGTAGCAGGCGACACCGGGGAGCTGTTTTTT.

The rearrangement links TRBV6-6 to TRBJ2-2, with TRBD1 matching 8 bases. Germline loops: CDR1 MNHNY, CDR2 SVGAGI (reference sequence). The CDR3 runs 16 residues. Losses at the gene ends were 7 bases for V and 5 bases for J; bases not matched to a gene: 12. The CDR3 reads CASNRHRGAETGELFF. The CDR3 DNA reads TGTGCCAGCAACCGGCACAGGGGGGCGGAGACCGGGGAGCTGTTTTTT.

The V gene is TRBV28, the J gene TRBJ2-1; TRBD2 matches at 12 bases. J was trimmed by 8 bases and V by 0 bases; bases with no gene match: 2. This CDR3 is 15 amino acids long. CDR1 and CDR2 from the germline V gene are MDHEN and SYDVKM. The CDR3 DNA reads as TGTGCCAGCAGTTTATGGCTAGCGGGAGGGTATGAGCAGTTCTTC. This encodes CASSLWLAGGYEQFF.

The genes are TRBV7-2 and TRBJ2-7; perhaps TRBD2 as D (6 bases). Germline V gene sequence: CDR1 SGHTA, CDR2 FQGNSA. CDR3 length equals 16 residues. With 1 base removed from V and 2 bases from J, the gap between germline ends came to 15 bases. DNA for the CDR3: TGTGCCAGCAGCTTAGATAGGGGACTGCTTACCTACGAGCAGTACTTC. This codes for CASSLDRGLLTYEQYF.

The gene calls are TRBV29-1 and TRBJ1-2; 7 bases are a match to TRBD1. The CDR3 covers 14 residues. Germline lookup yields CDR1 SQVTM and CDR2 ANQGSEA. Trimming at V came to 3 bases and at J to 8 bases, leaving 12 bases not matched to a gene. The CDR3: CSVEASWTGGGYTF. CDR3 DNA sequence: TGCAGCGTTGAGGCCTCTTGGACAGGCGGCGGCTACACCTTC.

The V and J genes are TRBV6-6 and TRBJ2-5; 14 positions agree with TRBD2. This CDR3 region has 16 residues. V was pared by 6 bases and J by 2 bases, with 5 bases of the junction left unmatched. Germline values: CDR1 MNHNY, CDR2 SVGAGI (reference sequence). Written as DNA, the CDR3 is TGTGCCAGCAGGGGAAGACTAGCGGGAGGGCAAGAGACCCAGTACTTC. Translated, it gives CASRGRLAGGQETQYF.

The rearrangement joins TRBV5-6 to TRBJ1-2; 8 nucleotides align to TRBD1. CDR3 length: 14 amino acids. Germline V gene sequence: CDR1 SGHDT, CDR2 YYEEEE. Trimming removed 1 base from V and 7 bases from J; junction bases left unmatched: 6. The CDR3 region has the DNA TGTGCCAGCAGCTTGAACAGGGGGACGGTTGGCTACACCTTC. This gives the protein CASSLNRGTVGYTF.

This rearrangement joins TRBV20-1 to TRBJ2-6; D not certain. Germline-derived CDR1 and CDR2 are DFQATT and SNEGSKA (reference sequence). V gave up 3 bases and J gave up 0 bases, with 15 bases separating them. This CDR3 region has 17 residues. In DNA, the CDR3 is TGCAGTGCTAGTGAGGTAAAACAGCTCTCTGGGGCCAACGTCCTGACTTTC. Translated, it gives CSASEVKQLSGANVLTF.

This chain joins TRBV20-1 and TRBJ2-1, with D possibly TRBD2 on 6 matching bases. The CDR3 is made up of 14 amino acids. In germline, CDR1 is DFQATT, CDR2 SNEGSKA (reference sequence). The V end was cut by 3 bases, the J end by 5 bases, with 14 bases between. In DNA form, the CDR3 reads TGCAGTGCTAGTTCCGGGAGCATGGACAATGAGCAGTTCTTC. It encodes CSASSGSMDNEQFF.

DNA of the CDR3: TGTGCCAGCAGTTTCGGGGGGTTTAACGAGCAGTACTTC. Residues: CASSFGGFNEQYF. The chain is built from TRBV28 and TRBJ2-7, with TRBD2 matching 7 bases. CDR1 and CDR2 (germline): MDHEN, SYDVKM. The CDR3 is made up of 13 amino acids. V lost 3 bases and J lost 5; bases outside the gene matches: 4.

The J gene is TRBJ2-2, the V gene TRBV19; TRBD2 matches at 16 bases. Losses at the gene ends were 6 bases for V and 4 bases for J; bases not matched to a gene: 11. Germline loops: CDR1 LNHDA, CDR2 SQIVND (reference sequence). The CDR3 runs to 19 residues. The CDR3 sequence: CASSSAGTSGRAGTGELFF. The CDR3 region has the DNA TGTGCCAGTAGCTCCGCCGGGACTAGCGGGAGGGCCGGCACCGGGGAGCTGTTTTTT.

The rearrangement uses TRBV3-1 (or the pseudogene TRBV3-2) and TRBJ2-7, with a weak D call TRBD1 (6 bases). CDR3 length: 14 amino acids. Germline CDR1 reads LGHDT; CDR2 reads YNNKEL (reference sequence). Trimming removed 4 bases from V and 4 bases from J, with 14 bases in between. The CDR3 DNA sequence: TGTGCCAGCAGCCCGTGGTACAGGGCTTACGAGCAGTACTTC. The encoded protein is CASSPWYRAYEQYF.

V and J are TRBV28 and TRBJ1-4; TRBD1 matches at 7 bases. J gave up 8 bases and V 5 bases, and 8 bases lay outside the gene matches. The CDR3 contains 14 residues. Germline CDR1 is MDHEN and CDR2 is SYDVKM. CDR3 DNA sequence: TGTGCCAGCAGTGGTAGGGGGCAACTCGAAAAACTGTTTTTT. This translates into CASSGRGQLEKLFF.

The count of this clone is one. V gene TRBV4-3 combines with J gene TRBJ2-1, with 8 bases identical to TRBD2. The V and J ends lost 6 bases and 3 bases, in that order; junction bases with no gene match: 7. The CDR3 runs 15 residues. The V gene's germline CDR1 is LGHNA and CDR2 YSLEER. The CDR3 DNA reads TGCGCCAGCAGACGAGGACTAGCCCTCTACAATGAGCAGTTCTTC. Translation: CASRRGLALYNEQFF.